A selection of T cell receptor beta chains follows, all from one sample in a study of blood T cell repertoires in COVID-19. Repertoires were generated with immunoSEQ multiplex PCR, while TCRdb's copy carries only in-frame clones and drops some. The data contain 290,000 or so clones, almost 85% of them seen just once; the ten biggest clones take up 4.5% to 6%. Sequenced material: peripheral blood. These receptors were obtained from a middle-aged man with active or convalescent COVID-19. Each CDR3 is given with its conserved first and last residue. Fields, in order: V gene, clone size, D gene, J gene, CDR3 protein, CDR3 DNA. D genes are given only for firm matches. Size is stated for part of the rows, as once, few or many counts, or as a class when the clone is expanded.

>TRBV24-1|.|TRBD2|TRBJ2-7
CATSDPLAGVPYEQYF
TGTGCCACCAGTGACCCCTTAGCGGGAGTACCTTACGAGCAGTACTTC
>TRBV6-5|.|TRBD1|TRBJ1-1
CASSYQTGGVTEAFF
TGTGCCAGCAGTTACCAGACAGGGGGAGTCACTGAAGCTTTCTTT
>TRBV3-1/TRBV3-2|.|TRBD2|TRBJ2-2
CASSHRAGARATGELFF
TGTGCCAGCAGCCATAGAGCGGGAGCAAGAGCCACCGGGGAGCTGTTTTTT
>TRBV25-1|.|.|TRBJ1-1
CASSVGQGSEAFF
TGTGCCAGCAGTGTGGGGCAGGGGTCTGAAGCTTTCTTT
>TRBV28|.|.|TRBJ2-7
CASSPGFSYEQYF
TGTGCCAGCAGTCCAGGGTTTTCCTACGAGCAGTACTTC
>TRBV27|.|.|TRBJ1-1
CASSFAGEYTEAFF
TGTGCCAGCAGTTTCGCAGGGGAGTACACTGAAGCTTTCTTT
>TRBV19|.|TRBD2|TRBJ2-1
CASKVAGGNEQFF
TGTGCCAGTAAGGTAGCGGGGGGAAATGAGCAGTTCTTC
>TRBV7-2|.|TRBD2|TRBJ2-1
CASSLWASGTNEQFF
TGTGCCAGCAGCTTATGGGCTAGCGGAACCAATGAGCAGTTCTTC
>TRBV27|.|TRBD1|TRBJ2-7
CASSLRGTGPLEQYF
TGTGCCAGCAGTTTAAGGGGGACAGGGCCTCTCGAGCAGTACTTC
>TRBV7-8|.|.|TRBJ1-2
CASSSRTHYGYTF
TGTGCCAGCAGCTCCCGAACACATTACGGCTACACCTTC
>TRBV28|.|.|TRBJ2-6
CASSLWGRGANVLTF
TGTGCCAGCAGTTTATGGGGGCGAGGGGCCAACGTCCTGACTTTC
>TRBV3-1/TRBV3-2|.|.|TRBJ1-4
CASSAQGRDEKLFF
TGTGCCAGCAGCGCACAGGGTAGAGATGAAAAACTGTTTTTT
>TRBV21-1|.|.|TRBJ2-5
CASSKRSIVETQYF
TGTGCCAGCAGCAAACGTAGCATAGTGGAGACCCAGTACTTC
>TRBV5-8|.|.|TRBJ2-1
CASSTRGLTNNEQFF
TGTGCCAGCAGCACACGGGGGTTGACGAACAATGAGCAGTTCTTC
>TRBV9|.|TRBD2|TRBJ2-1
CASSFRLAGASVEQFF
TGTGCCAGCAGCTTCAGACTAGCGGGAGCTAGTGTTGAGCAGTTCTTC
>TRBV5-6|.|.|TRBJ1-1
CASSLVFTGRVNTEAFF
TGTGCCAGCAGCTTGGTCTTTACGGGCAGGGTGAACACTGAAGCTTTCTTT
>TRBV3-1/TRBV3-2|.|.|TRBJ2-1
CASSQGQGREQFF
TGTGCCAGCAGCCAAGGCCAGGGAAGAGAGCAGTTCTTC
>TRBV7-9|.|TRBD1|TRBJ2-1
CASVDRAFSYEQFF
TGTGCCAGCGTAGACAGGGCTTTCAGCTATGAGCAGTTCTTC
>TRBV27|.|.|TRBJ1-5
CASSASSNQPQHF
TGTGCCAGCAGTGCTAGTAGCAATCAGCCCCAGCATTTT
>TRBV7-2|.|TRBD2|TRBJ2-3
CASSSRLAGRTDTQYF
TGTGCCAGCAGCTCTCGACTAGCGGGACGCACAGATACGCAGTATTTT
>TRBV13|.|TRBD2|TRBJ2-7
CASSGRELTSEQYF
TGTGCCAGCAGCGGGAGGGAACTGACTTCCGAGCAGTACTTC
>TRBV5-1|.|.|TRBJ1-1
CASSWGGVAVTEAFF
TGCGCCAGCAGCTGGGGGGGTGTGGCAGTCACTGAAGCTTTCTTT
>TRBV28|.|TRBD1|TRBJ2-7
CASSPPRGSEQYF
TGTGCCAGCAGCCCGCCCAGGGGGAGCGAGCAGTACTTC
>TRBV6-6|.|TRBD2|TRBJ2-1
CASSPGPGGEQFF
TGTGCCAGCAGTCCGGGGCCGGGAGGTGAGCAGTTCTTC
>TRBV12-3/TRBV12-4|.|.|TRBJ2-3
CASSLEFWDTQYF
TGTGCCAGCAGTTTGGAGTTTTGGGATACGCAGTATTTT
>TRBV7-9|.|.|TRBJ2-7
CASSLLGVYDSYEQYF
TGTGCCAGCAGCTTATTGGGAGTTTACGATTCCTACGAGCAGTACTTC
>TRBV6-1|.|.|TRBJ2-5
CASSEPETPPTGSYQETQYF
TGTGCCAGCAGTGAACCCGAAACCCCCCCGACAGGATCGTACCAAGAGACCCAGTACTTC
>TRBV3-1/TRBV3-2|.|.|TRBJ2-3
CASSQDKGLQYF
TGTGCCAGCAGCCAAGATAAGGGACTGCAGTATTTT
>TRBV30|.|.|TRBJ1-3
CAWGTRGALSGNTIYF
TGTGCCTGGGGAACTCGGGGGGCACTCTCTGGAAACACCATATATTTT
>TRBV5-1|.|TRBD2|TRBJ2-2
CASSSGSLSGELFF
TGCGCCAGCAGTAGCGGGAGTTTAAGCGGGGAGCTGTTTTTT
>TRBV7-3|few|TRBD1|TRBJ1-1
CASSRDGQEYTEAFF
TGTGCCAGCAGCCGAGACGGACAGGAGTACACTGAAGCTTTCTTT
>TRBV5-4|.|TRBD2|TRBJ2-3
CASSLGGRGTDTQYF
TGTGCCAGCAGCTTGGGCGGGAGGGGCACAGATACGCAGTATTTT
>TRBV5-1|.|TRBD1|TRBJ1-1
CASSLDGTALEAFF
TGCGCCAGCAGCTTGGATGGGACAGCCCTTGAAGCTTTCTTT
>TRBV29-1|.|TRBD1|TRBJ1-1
CSVGTGAREAFF
TGCAGCGTGGGAACAGGGGCCCGTGAAGCTTTCTTT
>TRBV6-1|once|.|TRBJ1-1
CASSEAARMNTEAFF
TGTGCCAGCAGTGAAGCGGCCAGAATGAACACTGAAGCTTTCTTT
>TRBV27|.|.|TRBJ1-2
CASSLYSNYGYTF
TGTGCCAGCAGTTTATACAGTAACTATGGCTACACCTTC
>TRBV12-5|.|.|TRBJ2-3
CASGPSGSSNTQYF
TGTGCTAGTGGTCCTTCCGGGAGTTCGAATACGCAGTATTTT
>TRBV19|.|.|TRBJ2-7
CATRKRGSYEQYF
TGTGCCACCCGGAAAAGGGGTTCCTACGAGCAGTACTTC
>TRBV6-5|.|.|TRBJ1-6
CASRPGTPNSPLHF
TGTGCCAGCAGACCCGGGACTCCCAATTCACCCCTCCACTTT
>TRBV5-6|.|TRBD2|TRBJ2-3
CASSAASGISTDTQYF
TGTGCCAGCAGCGCCGCTAGCGGGATATCAACAGATACGCAGTATTTT
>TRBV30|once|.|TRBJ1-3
CAWSLGNTIYF
TGTGCCTGGTCTCTAGGAAACACCATATATTTT
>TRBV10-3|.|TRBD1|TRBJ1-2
CAISGSPGQRPSNYGYTF
TGTGCCATCAGTGGCTCCCCGGGACAGCGTCCCTCAAACTATGGCTACACCTTC
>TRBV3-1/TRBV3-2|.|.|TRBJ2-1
CASSQVGGNEQFF
TGTGCCAGCAGCCAAGTAGGGGGCAATGAGCAGTTCTTC
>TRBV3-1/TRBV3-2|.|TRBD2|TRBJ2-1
CASSQQAGDYNEQFF
TGTGCCAGCAGCCAACAAGCGGGAGACTACAATGAGCAGTTCTTC
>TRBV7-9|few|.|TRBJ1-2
CASSLDLSGYTF
TGTGCCAGCAGCTTAGACTTATCGGGCTACACCTTC
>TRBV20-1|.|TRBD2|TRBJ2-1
CSASSRAVAGGYEQFF
TGCAGTGCTAGTTCCCGGGCGGTAGCGGGAGGTTATGAGCAGTTCTTC
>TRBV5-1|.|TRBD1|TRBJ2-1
CASSSPLRDRYNEQFF
TGCGCCAGCAGCTCTCCCCTCCGGGACAGATACAATGAGCAGTTCTTC
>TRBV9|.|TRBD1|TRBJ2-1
CASSPGDRGYNEQFF
TGTGCCAGCAGCCCTGGGGACAGGGGCTACAATGAGCAGTTCTTC
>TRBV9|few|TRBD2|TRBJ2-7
CASGGGDSGLRNPYEQYF
TGTGCCAGCGGGGGAGGGGATAGCGGCTTACGAAACCCCTACGAGCAGTACTTC
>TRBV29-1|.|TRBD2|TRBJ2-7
CSVARTSGGVSYEQYF
TGCAGCGTCGCACGGACTAGCGGGGGGGTTTCCTACGAGCAGTACTTC
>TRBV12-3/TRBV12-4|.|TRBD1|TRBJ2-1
CASSATGTAEQFF
TGTGCCAGCAGCGCCACCGGGACAGCCGAGCAGTTCTTC
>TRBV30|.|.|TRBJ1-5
CAWAAGAGNQPQHF
TGTGCCTGGGCGGCGGGGGCTGGAAATCAGCCCCAGCATTTT
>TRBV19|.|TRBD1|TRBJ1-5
CASTGQARQPQHF
TGTGCCAGTACAGGACAGGCACGGCAGCCCCAGCATTTT
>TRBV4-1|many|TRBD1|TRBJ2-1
CASSQGLRDRGNEQFF
TGCGCCAGCAGCCAAGGTTTACGGGACAGGGGCAATGAGCAGTTCTTC
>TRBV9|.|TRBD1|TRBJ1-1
CASSNGQGRTNTEAFF
TGTGCCAGCAGCAACGGACAGGGACGAACGAACACTGAAGCTTTCTTT
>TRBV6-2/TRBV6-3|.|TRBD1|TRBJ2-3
CASSPRGPTDTQYF
TGTGCCAGCAGTCCCAGGGGGCCCACAGATACGCAGTATTTT
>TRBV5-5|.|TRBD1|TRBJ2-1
CASSLTGGTYNEQFF
TGTGCCAGCAGCCTAACAGGGGGGACCTACAATGAGCAGTTCTTC
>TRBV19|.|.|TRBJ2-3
CASSISGRGGDTQYF
TGTGCCAGTAGTATTTCAGGTCGAGGGGGAGATACGCAGTATTTT
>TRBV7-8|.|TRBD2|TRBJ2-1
CASSSQRGLSYNEQFF
TGTGCCAGCAGCTCCCAGCGGGGGTTATCCTACAATGAGCAGTTCTTC